These 25 T cell receptor beta chains were all obtained from the same sample, sequenced in a study of cytomegalovirus exposure and HLA in healthy donors. In the PCR, 60 Vbeta and 13 Jbeta primers were used. Profiling relied on immunoSEQ multiplex PCR, and the TCRdb table lists in-frame clones only, not all of them. Here the sample spans 150,000 or so clones, approximately 81% being singletons. Material for sequencing was PBMCs. The receptors stem from a man aged 30 to 39 in good health and CMV-seronegative.

The chain employs TRBV28 and TRBJ1-6; D call uncertain. V was trimmed by 4 bases and J by 4 bases, leaving 5 bases between them. Germline-derived CDR1 and CDR2 are MDHEN and SYDVKM. The CDR3 is 13 residues long. The CDR3 loop reads CASSWQYNSPLHF. DNA of the CDR3: TGTGCCAGCAGTTGGCAATATAATTCACCCCTCCACTTT.

This clone was picked up one time. The chain recombines TRBV5-1 with TRBJ1-4; 7 positions match TRBD1. Germline-derived CDR1 and CDR2 are SGHRS and YFSETQ. The trim removed 4 bases at V and 0 bases at J, leaving 12 bases unmatched. CDR3 length: 18 residues. The CDR3 nucleotides are TGCGCCAGCAGCCTGGGACAGACCTCCGGTGCAACTAATGAAAAACTGTTTTTT. Translated: CASSLGQTSGATNEKLFF.

This chain joins TRBV10-2 and TRBJ2-7; the match to TRBD2 covers 13 bases. The junction had 11 bases not matched to a gene; V was cut back by 10 bases and J by 2 bases. Per germline, CDR1 WSHSY and CDR2 SAAADI. The CDR3 covers 16 residues. CDR3 region: CATLPLAGGGPYEQYF. DNA for the CDR3: TGCGCCACCTTGCCACTAGCGGGGGGGGGTCCCTACGAGCAGTACTTC.

The V and J genes are TRBV7-2 and TRBJ2-3; TRBD2 matches 9 bases. This CDR3 is 19 amino acids long. CDR1 and CDR2 from the germline V gene are SGHTA and FQGNSA. The J segment lost 4 bases and the V segment lost 2 bases, leaving 16 bases of the junction unmatched. CDR3 in DNA: TGTGCCAGCAGCTTATTTCCCATTAGTAGCGGGAGTTCCCCAGATACGCAGTATTTT. This gives the protein CASSLFPISSGSSPDTQYF.

CDR3 bases: TGTGCCAGTAGTCGAGGGACGGGACAGGGGTACGAGCAGTACTTC. This codes for CASSRGTGQGYEQYF. This rearrangement joins TRBV19 to TRBJ2-7, with 10 bases fitting TRBD1. Germline V CDR1 and CDR2: LNHDA, SQIVND (reference sequence). CDR3 length: 15 amino acids. Losses at the gene ends were 5 bases for V and 4 bases for J; bases not matched to a gene: 8.

This clone occurred a few times. V is TRBV19 and J is TRBJ2-5, with TRBD2 matching over 8 bases. J was trimmed by 3 bases and V by 2 bases; bases with no gene match: 5. This CDR3 has 15 amino acids. Germline V gene sequence: CDR1 LNHDA, CDR2 SQIVND (reference sequence). CDR3 region: CASSIKLLAEETQYF. In DNA, the CDR3 is TGTGCCAGTAGTATAAAGTTACTAGCGGAAGAGACCCAGTACTTC.

The rearrangement links TRBV9 to TRBJ2-2; 9 nucleotides line up with TRBD1. V gave up 0 bases and J gave up 4 bases; unmatched junction bases: 1. Germline CDR1 and CDR2: SGDLS and YYNGEE. The CDR3 length is 15 residues. Here the CDR3 reads CASSVVDRGTGELFF. CDR3 in DNA: TGTGCCAGCAGCGTAGTGGACAGGGGCACCGGGGAGCTGTTTTTT. The full variable domain, with the rest looked up from reference TRBV9 and TRBJ2-2, is DSGVTQTPKHLITATGQRVTLRCSPRSGDLSVYWYQQSLDQGLQFLIQYYNGEERAKGNILERFSAQQFPDLHSELNLSSLELGDSALYFCASSVVDRGTGELFFGEGSRLTVL.

The V gene is TRBV7-7, the J gene TRBJ2-7; D remains ambiguous. The CDR3 has 13 residues. Looked up from germline, CDR1 is SSHAT and CDR2 is FNYEAQ (reference sequence). V was clipped by 1 base and J by 2 bases, with 6 bases between them. CDR3 nucleotide sequence: TGTGCCAGCAGCTTAGGCAGAACCTACGAGCAGTACTTC. This gives the protein CASSLGRTYEQYF.

The J gene is TRBJ1-6, the V gene TRBV13; TRBD1 aligns across 8 bases. V was clipped by 2 bases and J by 9 bases; unmatched bases: 3. Germline CDR1 reads PRHDT; CDR2 reads FYEKMQ (reference sequence). This CDR3 has 14 amino acids. CDR3 protein: CASSLRTGSSPLHF. DNA of the CDR3: TGTGCCAGCAGCTTACGGACAGGGTCTTCACCCCTCCACTTT.

The rearrangement uses TRBV6-1 and TRBJ2-3; 9 nucleotides agree with TRBD1. Germline CDR1 is MNHNS and CDR2 is SASEGT. The CDR3 spans 15 residues. Trimming took 2 bases from V and 5 from J; bases not matched to a gene: 5. The CDR3 sequence is CASSEMGQGIDTQYF. CDR3 bases: TGTGCCAGCAGTGAAATGGGACAGGGAATAGATACGCAGTATTTT.

The V and J genes are TRBV6-5 and TRBJ1-5; D is perhaps TRBD1 (5 bases). The CDR3 totals 13 residues. Trimming left V 7 bases short and J 6 bases short, with 13 bases between. Per germline, CDR1 MNHEY and CDR2 SVGAGI. CDR3 in amino acids: CASIGAPGQPQHF. The DNA for the CDR3 is TGTGCCAGCATAGGGGCGCCTGGTCAGCCCCAGCATTTT.

The rearrangement joins TRBV7-2 to TRBJ2-7, with D unresolved. Germline V CDR1 and CDR2: SGHTA, FQGNSA. Trimming removed 6 bases at V and 2 bases at J, with 14 bases between. The CDR3 has 14 amino acids. The chain's CDR3 is CASRNFPETYEQYF. CDR3 nucleotides: TGTGCCAGCAGGAACTTTCCCGAAACCTACGAGCAGTACTTC.

The rearrangement joins TRBV19 to TRBJ1-1; TRBD1 agrees at 9 bases. Germline V gives CDR1 LNHDA, CDR2 SQIVND (reference sequence). The CDR3 is made up of 14 amino acids. After removal of 6 bases from V and 6 bases from J, the junction contained 8 bases not matched to a gene. The CDR3, as DNA: TGTGCCAGTAGCAGACAGGGGGGCTCTCCTGAAGCTTTCTTT. It encodes CASSRQGGSPEAFF.

The chain uses TRBV27 and TRBJ1-1, with 7 bases matching TRBD1. J gave up 8 bases and V 6 bases, and 9 bases lay outside the gene matches. Germline CDR1 MNHEY, CDR2 SMNVEV (reference sequence). The CDR3 sequence is 13 residues long. In nucleotides, the CDR3 is TGTGCCAGCAGGGGAACCGGGACAGCAGAAGCTTTCTTT. Protein: CASRGTGTAEAFF.

V gene TRBV30 combines with J gene TRBJ2-2, with 11 bases fitting TRBD2. V shed 0 bases and J 3 bases; nucleotides not matched to a gene: 6. Germline CDR1 and CDR2: GTSNPN and SVGIG (reference sequence). The CDR3 consists of 17 residues. The CDR3 DNA reads TGTGCCTGGAGTGTTATAGCGGGAGGGCTCGACACCGGGGAGCTGTTTTTT. This gives the protein CAWSVIAGGLDTGELFF.

The V call is TRBV9, the J call TRBJ2-1; maybe TRBD2 (5 bases). Germline values: CDR1 SGDLS, CDR2 YYNGEE. Trimming pared 0 bases from V and 0 bases from J, leaving 10 bases between. This CDR3 is built from 16 residues. The DNA for the CDR3 is TGTGCCAGCAGCGTAGCCCCGGGGAGCTCCTACAATGAGCAGTTCTTC. Translated, it gives CASSVAPGSSYNEQFF.

V gene TRBV7-2 combines with J gene TRBJ2-7; 8 bases align to TRBD2. Unmatched junction bases numbered 3, after V lost 8 bases and J lost 3 bases. The germline V gene encodes CDR1 SGHTA and CDR2 FQGNSA. The CDR3 extends over 12 amino acids. CDR3 coding DNA: TGTGCCAGCGGCGGGACTAGCTACGAGCAGTACTTC. Translation gives CASGGTSYEQYF.

The CDR3 is CASSNQGAGETQYF. The CDR3 nucleotides read TGTGCCAGCAGCAATCAGGGGGCGGGGGAGACCCAGTACTTC. This sequence joins TRBV2 and TRBJ2-5; 8 bases agree with TRBD1. Germline trimming cut 6 bases from V and 5 bases from J; bases unmatched to any gene: 8. There are 14 residues in the CDR3. The germline CDR1 and CDR2 sequences are SNHLY and FYNNEI.

The chain uses TRBV5-1 and TRBJ2-5; 10 nucleotides align to TRBD1. Germline CDR1 and CDR2: SGHRS and YFSETQ. The CDR3 has 15 amino acids. The junction had 4 bases not matched to a gene; V was cut back by 0 bases and J by 5 bases. The CDR3 bases are TGCGCCAGCAGCTTGGCGACAGGGGGCGGGGAGACCCAGTACTTC. Protein sequence: CASSLATGGGETQYF.

The gene calls are TRBV27 and TRBJ2-7; 8 nucleotides align to TRBD1. Germline CDR1 is MNHEY and CDR2 is SMNVEV (reference sequence). The V segment lost 5 bases and the J segment 4 bases; nucleotides outside the gene matches: 7. The CDR3 runs to 14 residues. This CDR3 reads CASSPDRGRYEQYF. The CDR3 bases are TGTGCCAGCAGTCCCGACAGGGGTAGGTACGAGCAGTACTTC.

The CDR3 region is CASSPTGESSYEQYF. The CDR3 DNA sequence: TGTGCCAGCTCACCGACAGGGGAGAGCTCCTACGAGCAGTACTTC. The V gene is TRBV18, the J gene TRBJ2-7, with TRBD1 matching over 8 bases. The CDR3 is made up of 15 amino acids. Germline CDR1 KGHSH, CDR2 LQKENI. J gave up 0 bases and V 3 bases, and 4 bases lay outside the gene matches.

The chain has TRBV2 and TRBJ2-1; D is perhaps TRBD1 (6 bases). The V end lost 3 bases, the J end lost 7 bases, and 7 bases lay between the germline ends. Germline CDR1 SNHLY, CDR2 FYNNEI. There are 12 residues in the CDR3. CDR3 nucleotides: TGTGCCAGCAGTGATGGGACAAATGAGCAGTTCTTC. This gives the protein CASSDGTNEQFF.

This chain links TRBV11-3 with TRBJ2-1; a weak D match, TRBD2 (5 bases). CDR3 length: 16 amino acids. Germline V gene data show CDR1 as SGHNT and CDR2 as YENEEA. V lost 4 bases, J lost 7 bases, and 20 bases lay in between. The CDR3 region has the DNA TGTGCCAGCAGCTCCCGGAGGCGCTCAGTAGTAAATGAGCAGTTCTTC. Protein sequence: CASSSRRRSVVNEQFF.

The V and J genes are TRBV7-2 and TRBJ1-2, with unresolved D. The CDR3 has 13 amino acids. V was clipped by 5 bases and J by 4 bases, with 11 bases between them. CDR1 is SGHTA, CDR2 FQGNSA, per germline. CDR3 protein: CASSERSVYGYTF. CDR3 bases: TGTGCCAGCAGCGAAAGGAGTGTCTATGGCTACACCTTC.

The CDR3: CASRTNPPWGGGEQYF. The CDR3, as DNA: TGTGCCAGCCGAACAAATCCGCCTTGGGGGGGCGGGGAGCAGTACTTC. This chain uses TRBV28 with TRBJ2-7; D is perhaps TRBD2 (7 bases). V gave up 8 bases and J gave up 7 bases, with 27 bases separating them. This CDR3 spans 16 amino acids. Germline values: CDR1 MDHEN, CDR2 SYDVKM.